A selection of T cell receptor beta chains follows, all from one sample in a study of T cells after yellow fever vaccination. TCRdb reprocessed the 5' RACE reads via MiXCR and lists one record per CDR3 protein. The table records some 110,000 distinct CDR3 sequences, approximately 8.4% of them present only once. Here the sequenced sample was CD8+ T cells sorted from PBMCs, taken 45 days after the yellow fever booster vaccination. These receptors all come from a man aged 25-45 years who received the YFV17D yellow fever vaccine. Each CDR3 is given with its conserved first and last residue. D genes are given only for firm matches. Only part of the rows carry a size: once, few, many, or a class if the clone is expanded.

many	TRBV5-6	TRBJ2-1	.	CASSFLYLDEQFF	TGTGCCAGCAGCTTTTTATATTTGGATGAGCAGTTCTTC
.	TRBV5-5	TRBJ2-4	.	CASSFGIIQYF	TGTGCCAGCAGCTTCGGGATCATTCAGTACTTC
few	TRBV29-1	TRBJ2-1	TRBD1	CSANSGTGRYEQFF	TGCAGCGCCAATTCCGGGACAGGGAGGTATGAGCAGTTCTTC
few	TRBV30	TRBJ2-7	TRBD2	CAWGLAGGLPEF	TGTGCCTGGGGACTAGCGGGAGGGTTACCCGAGTTC
many	TRBV15	TRBJ1-3	.	CATSSLGDTIYF	TGTGCCACCAGCTCCCTAGGGGACACCATATATTTT
few	TRBV6-2/TRBV6-3	TRBJ2-7	.	CASSSWNEQYF	TGTGCCAGCAGTTCGTGGAACGAGCAGTACTTC
many	TRBV3-1	TRBJ2-7	TRBD1	CASSPGGPFYEQYF	TGTGCCAGCAGCCCAGGGGGCCCATTCTACGAGCAGTACTTC
many	TRBV9	TRBJ1-3	.	CASSVDSGNTIYF	TGTGCCAGCAGCGTAGATTCCGGAAACACCATATATTTT
many	TRBV28	TRBJ2-3	TRBD2	CASSPLGGVTDTQYF	TGTGCCAGCAGTCCGCTTGGGGGGGTTACAGATACGCAGTATTTT
many	TRBV29-1	TRBJ2-7	TRBD2	CSVEAGAGGPWEQYF	TGCAGCGTTGAAGCAGGAGCGGGAGGGCCGTGGGAGCAGTACTTC
many	TRBV6-1	TRBJ2-5	TRBD2	CASSATRLALETQYF	TGTGCCAGCAGTGCCACTCGACTAGCGCTAGAGACCCAGTACTTC
many	TRBV7-9	TRBJ2-5	.	CASSLRSAVRIKETQYF	TGTGCCAGCAGCTTAAGGTCAGCGGTTCGGATAAAAGAGACCCAGTACTTC
few	TRBV18	TRBJ2-3	.	CASSPPEGTSTDTQYF	TGTGCCAGCTCACCACCTGAAGGGACTAGCACAGATACGCAGTATTTT
many	TRBV10-3	TRBJ1-1	.	CAISETPQGVGTEAFF	TGTGCCATCAGTGAGACACCACAGGGAGTGGGTACTGAAGCTTTCTTT
many	TRBV4-3	TRBJ2-1	.	CASSQQQGGNEQFF	TGCGCCAGCAGCCAACAACAGGGTGGGAATGAGCAGTTCTTC
many	TRBV5-1	TRBJ1-2	.	CASSLDPYGYTF	TGCGCCAGCAGCTTGGACCCCTACGGCTACACCTTC
many	TRBV27	TRBJ2-7	.	CASSLSSQASYEQYF	TGTGCCAGCAGTTTATCGAGTCAGGCCTCCTACGAGCAGTACTTC
many	TRBV5-1	TRBJ2-5	.	CASSPVGGRETQYF	TGCGCCAGCAGCCCCGTTGGGGGGCGTGAGACCCAGTACTTC
few	TRBV6-5	TRBJ2-1	.	CASTAGGTYSYNEQFF	TGTGCCAGCACCGCCGGGGGCACCTATTCCTACAATGAGCAGTTCTTC
few	TRBV5-1	TRBJ2-7	TRBD2	CASSFGVAGPSSYEQYF	TGCGCCAGCAGCTTTGGGGTAGCGGGCCCAAGCTCCTACGAGCAGTACTTC
.	TRBV14	TRBJ2-1	TRBD2	CASSRLAGSYNEQFF	TGTGCCAGCAGTCGACTAGCGGGGTCCTACAATGAGCAGTTCTTC
many	TRBV7-2	TRBJ2-7	.	CASSGSNYEQYF	TGTGCCAGCAGCGGATCTAACTACGAGCAGTACTTC
many	TRBV7-9	TRBJ2-7	TRBD1	CASSLTGTGNGYEQYF	TGTGCCAGCAGCTTGACCGGGACAGGGAACGGCTACGAGCAGTACTTC
many	TRBV2	TRBJ2-7	.	CASSVGTPLEQYF	TGTGCCAGCAGTGTTGGGACCCCCCTCGAGCAGTACTTC
many	TRBV20-1	TRBJ1-1	.	CSALKREQNTEAFF	TGCAGTGCCCTTAAACGGGAGCAGAACACTGAAGCTTTCTTT
many	TRBV11-2	TRBJ2-1	TRBD2	CASSSPSGSWNEQFF	TGTGCCAGCAGCTCTCCTAGCGGGAGTTGGAATGAGCAGTTCTTC
many	TRBV14	TRBJ1-2	.	CASSQGDEGRYGYTF	TGTGCCAGCAGCCAAGGAGATGAGGGTCGCTATGGCTACACCTTC
.	TRBV2	TRBJ2-1	TRBD2	CASSALAGNNEQFF	TGTGCCAGCAGTGCACTAGCGGGAAACAATGAGCAGTTCTTC
.	TRBV27	TRBJ1-2	.	CASSPGVGYTF	TGTGCCAGCAGTCCGGGGGTAGGCTACACCTTC
.	TRBV3-1	TRBJ2-1	TRBD2	CASSPQLYSGSAYNEQFF	TGTGCCAGCAGCCCTCAATTGTATAGCGGGAGCGCATACAATGAGCAGTTCTTC
many	TRBV5-1	TRBJ2-1	.	CASSLVTEYEQFF	TGCGCCAGCAGCTTGGTTACGGAATATGAGCAGTTCTTC
few	TRBV7-6	TRBJ2-7	TRBD1	CASSLEGQGVPEQYF	TGTGCCAGCAGCTTAGAGGGACAGGGAGTCCCCGAGCAGTACTTC
many	TRBV12-3/TRBV12-4	TRBJ2-7	.	CASTSGPSTHYEQYF	TGTGCCAGCACCAGTGGGCCGTCGACCCACTACGAGCAGTACTTC
few	TRBV4-3	TRBJ2-7	TRBD1	CASSPWDRGGEQYF	TGCGCCAGCAGCCCATGGGACAGGGGAGGCGAGCAGTACTTC
few	TRBV10-2	TRBJ2-7	TRBD2	CASSESGSGLAGGLEQYF	TGCGCCAGCAGTGAATCGGGGTCCGGACTAGCGGGAGGTCTCGAGCAGTACTTC
.	TRBV13	TRBJ2-7	.	CASSSQLGQAAYEQYF	TGTGCCAGCAGCAGCCAGCTTGGGCAGGCCGCCTACGAGCAGTACTTC
few	TRBV6-2/TRBV6-3	TRBJ2-7	.	CASSYRDYEQYF	TGTGCCAGCAGTTACAGAGACTACGAGCAGTACTTC
many	TRBV29-1	TRBJ2-2	.	CSARTDNTGELFF	TGCAGCGCCCGGACAGACAACACCGGGGAGCTGTTTTTT
many	TRBV20-1	TRBJ2-7	.	CSANNPGVPSYEQYF	TGCAGTGCGAACAATCCGGGAGTCCCCTCCTACGAGCAGTACTTC
few	TRBV9	TRBJ2-1	.	CASSVDGWKGDEQFF	TGTGCCAGCAGCGTGGACGGCTGGAAGGGGGATGAGCAGTTCTTC